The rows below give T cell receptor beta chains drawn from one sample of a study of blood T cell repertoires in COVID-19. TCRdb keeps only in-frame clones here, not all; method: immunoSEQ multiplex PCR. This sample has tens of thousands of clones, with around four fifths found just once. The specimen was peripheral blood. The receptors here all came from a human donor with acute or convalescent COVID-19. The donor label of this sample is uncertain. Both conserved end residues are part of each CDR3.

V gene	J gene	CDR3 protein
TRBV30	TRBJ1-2	CAWSGLGTGWGYTF
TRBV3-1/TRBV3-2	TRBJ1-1	CASSLGVMNTEAFF
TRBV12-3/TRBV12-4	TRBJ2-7	CASSSRPYEQYF
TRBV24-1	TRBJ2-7	CATSDFRYF
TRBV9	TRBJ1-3	CASSPDRGTTGNTIYF
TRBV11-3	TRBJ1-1	CASSLTRGAEAFF
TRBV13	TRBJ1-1	CASSLTGPGGRKAFF
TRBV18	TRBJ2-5	CASSPAGFKETQYF
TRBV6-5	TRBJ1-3	CASSNRQALGNTIYF
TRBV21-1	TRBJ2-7	CASSTTGPAYEQYF
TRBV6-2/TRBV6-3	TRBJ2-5	CASSYLPRETQYF
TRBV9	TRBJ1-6	CASSPRTGEGSPLHF
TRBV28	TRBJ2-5	CASSFAPGGLETQYF
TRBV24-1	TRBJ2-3	CATSDGTKRFTDTQYF
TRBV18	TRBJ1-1	CASSPNSPGGHTEAFF
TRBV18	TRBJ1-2	CASSPEGRGLGYGYTF
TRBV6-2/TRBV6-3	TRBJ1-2	CASSRTGLGGYTF
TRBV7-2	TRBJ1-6	CASSLYAGRDSPLHF
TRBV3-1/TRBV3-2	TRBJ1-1	CASSSWTGYTEAFF
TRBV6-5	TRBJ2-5	CASSTGTSGQETQYF
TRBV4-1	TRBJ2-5	CASSQSSVPLQETQYF
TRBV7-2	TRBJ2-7	CASSLDFSYEQYF
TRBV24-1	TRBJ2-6	CATSGDRDLGSGANVLTF
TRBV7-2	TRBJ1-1	CASSVGGMNTEAFF
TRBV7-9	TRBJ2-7	CASSFSTSGRISYEQYF
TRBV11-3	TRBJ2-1	CASSYTVFYNEQFF
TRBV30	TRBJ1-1	CAWSGDTNTEAFF
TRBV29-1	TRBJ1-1	CSVLTGATEAFF
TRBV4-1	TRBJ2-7	CASSPGTPPYEQYF
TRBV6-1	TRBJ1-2	CASSEGGLPRDYGYTF
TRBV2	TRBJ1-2	CASSEWGDYGYTF
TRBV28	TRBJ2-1	CASSTTGVMVF
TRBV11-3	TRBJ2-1	CASSLALAGGHNEQFF
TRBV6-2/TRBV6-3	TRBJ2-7	CASSYRLAATYEQYF
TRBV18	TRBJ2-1	CASSPPGGAMGNEQFF
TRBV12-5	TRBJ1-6	CASGLGSGQYNSPLHF
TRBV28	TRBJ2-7	CASTRGLAGSYYEQYF
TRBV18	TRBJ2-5	CASSPPAGREGQYF
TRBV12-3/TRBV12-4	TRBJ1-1	CASTKGWGTEAFF
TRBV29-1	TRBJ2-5	CSVDFASGSKETQYF
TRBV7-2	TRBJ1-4	CASSLITGGTEKLFF
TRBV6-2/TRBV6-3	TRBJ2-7	CASSSVSYEQYF